Shown below are 17 T cell receptor beta chains from a single sample sequenced in a study of Ad26.COV2.S vaccination and SARS-CoV-2 variants. Libraries were prepared by immunoSEQ multiplex PCR; TCRdb keeps only in-frame clonotypes and omits some of them. Of over 110,000 clones in the sample, around 86% are singletons; the top ten hold 5%. The specimen was peripheral blood, collected after recovery from COVID-19. The receptors originated from a human donor who had recovered from COVID-19.

The chain couples TRBV18 to TRBJ1-4; no definite D call. The germline V and J ends were trimmed by 2 bases and 5 bases, with 9 bases remaining between them. Germline CDR1 is KGHSH and CDR2 is LQKENI. The CDR3 loop spans 14 amino acids. CDR3 in DNA: TGTGCCAGCTCACCAGGGCGGTTGAATGAAAAACTGTTTTTT. Translating it yields CASSPGRLNEKLFF. Based on the CDR3 plus reference TRBV18 and TRBJ1-4, the full variable domain is NAGVMQNPRHLVRRRGQEARLRCSPMKGHSHVYWYRQLPEEGLKFMVYLQKENIIDESGMPKERFSAEFPKEGPSILRIQQVVRGDSAAYFCASSPGRLNEKLFFGSGTQLSVL.

The J gene is TRBJ1-4, the V gene TRBV18; D possibly corresponds to TRBD1 (5 bases). The CDR3 is 16 amino acids. The V end lost 3 bases, the J end lost 0 bases, and 11 bases lay between the germline ends. Germline CDR1 is KGHSH and CDR2 is LQKENI. DNA for the CDR3: TGTGCCAGCTCACCCGGGACCCTTGCAACTAATGAAAAACTGTTTTTT. Protein: CASSPGTLATNEKLFF.

The chain recombines TRBV7-2 with TRBJ2-5, with D perhaps assigned TRBD1 or TRBD2 (6 bases each). From germline, CDR1 is SGHTA and CDR2 FQGNSA. The germline V and J ends were trimmed by 8 bases and 1 base, with 17 bases remaining between them. The CDR3 spans 15 residues. In nucleotides, the CDR3 is TGTGCCAGCCGAGAACCACGGGGGCCCCAAGAGACCCAGTACTTC. Amino acids: CASREPRGPQETQYF.

The chain carries TRBV6-1 and TRBJ1-5; unclear D gene. Germline V gene lookup returns CDR1 MNHNS and CDR2 SASEGT. This CDR3 is built from 19 residues. The V end lost 2 bases, the J end lost 7 bases, and 27 bases lay between the germline ends. CDR3 nucleotide sequence: TGTGCCAGCAGTGAACCCCCCTGGGGTGAAGGGATGGCAACCCAGCCCCAGCATTTT. This translates into CASSEPPWGEGMATQPQHF.

CDR3 bases: TGTGCCAGCAGCCCGCAACAACAGGGAGCGGGGCACACCATATATTTT. It specifies CASSPQQQGAGHTIYF. The rearrangement joins TRBV5-5 to TRBJ1-3, with D perhaps TRBD1 (6 bases). V lost 4 bases and J lost 8, with 22 bases in between. This CDR3 has 16 residues. From germline, CDR1 is SGHKS and CDR2 YYEKEE (reference sequence).

The chain has TRBV7-6 and TRBJ2-7, with D possibly called TRBD1 or TRBD2 (5 bases each). The V end lost 3 bases, the J end lost 3 bases, and 12 bases lay between the germline ends. The CDR3 runs 14 residues. Germline V gene lookup returns CDR1 SGHVS and CDR2 FNYEAQ. This CDR3 reads CASSLPGRYYEQYF. The CDR3, as DNA: TGTGCCAGCAGCTTGCCGGGACGGTACTACGAGCAGTACTTC.

Written as DNA, the CDR3 is TGTGCCAGCAGCTTAGCAGGGACAGGAACCTACGAGCAGTACTTC. Translated, it gives CASSLAGTGTYEQYF. The chain combines TRBV11-2 with TRBJ2-7, with TRBD1 matching 8 bases. The CDR3 contains 15 residues. With 1 base clipped from V and 2 bases from J, the junction kept 4 bases outside the gene matches. Germline V CDR1 and CDR2: SGHAT, FQNNGV.

The gene calls are TRBV7-2 and TRBJ1-5; TRBD1 is a possible D gene (5 bases). The CDR3 sequence is 15 residues long. V dropped 1 base and J dropped 6 bases, with 13 bases sitting between them. Germline V gene data show CDR1 as SGHTA and CDR2 as FQGNSA. The CDR3 region has the DNA TGTGCCAGCAGCTTAGAGGCGGGGGACCGTCAGCCCCAGCATTTT. It specifies CASSLEAGDRQPQHF.

This chain uses TRBV5-6 with TRBJ1-2; D gene uncertain. The CDR3 covers 15 residues. The germline V gene has CDR1 SGHDT and CDR2 YYEEEE. Trimming removed 2 bases from V and 5 bases from J, with 16 bases in between. The chain's CDR3 is CASSLDVGSVYGYTF. CDR3 coding DNA: TGTGCCAGCAGCTTAGACGTGGGGTCCGTTTATGGCTACACCTTC.

The V gene is TRBV14, the J gene TRBJ2-7, with TRBD1 matching 7 bases. The CDR3 has 16 residues. The V gene's germline CDR1 is SGHDN and CDR2 FVKESK. Germline trimming cut 0 bases from V and 0 bases from J; bases unmatched to any gene: 5. CDR3 region: CASSQEPRTGSYEQYF. The CDR3 coding sequence is TGTGCCAGCAGCCAAGAACCGCGGACAGGCTCCTACGAGCAGTACTTC.

This clone appeared a single time. The CDR3 DNA follows: TGTGCCAGCAGCCCCGGGACAGGGGGTAATGAGCAGTTCTTC. Translation gives CASSPGTGGNEQFF. The chain is built from TRBV28 and TRBJ2-1, with 11 bases matching TRBD1. This CDR3 region has 14 residues. Looked up from germline, CDR1 is MDHEN and CDR2 is SYDVKM. Unmatched junction bases numbered 5, after V lost 6 bases and J lost 7 bases.

The gene calls are TRBV5-4 and TRBJ1-5; D uncertain. Germline CDR1 and CDR2: SGHNT and YYREEE (reference sequence). With 1 base removed from V and 3 bases from J, the gap between germline ends came to 14 bases. The CDR3 runs to 16 residues. CDR3 coding DNA: TGTGCCAGCAGCTTGTTGCGGGATATCGACAATCAGCCCCAGCATTTT. This gives the protein CASSLLRDIDNQPQHF.

V usage is TRBV12-3 or TRBV12-4 and J usage is TRBJ1-2; D possibly corresponds to TRBD1 (5 bases). The CDR3 consists of 13 residues. Trimming cost V 3 bases and J 8 bases, with 13 bases left between them. The DNA for the CDR3 is TGTGCCAGCAGTTTGGGGGGATCGAGAGGCTACACCTTC. Protein product: CASSLGGSRGYTF.

This chain links TRBV11-2 with TRBJ2-2; D unclear. V shed 5 bases and J shed 3 bases, with 10 bases lying between them. Germline CDR1 and CDR2: SGHAT and FQNNGV. CDR3 length: 14 amino acids. In DNA form, the CDR3 reads TGTGCCAGCAGCCCCCGTCCTTACACCGGGGAGCTGTTTTTT. This codes for CASSPRPYTGELFF.

The chain couples TRBV3-1 (or the pseudogene TRBV3-2) to TRBJ1-6; TRBD1 aligns across 7 bases. The V and J ends lost 6 bases and 8 bases, in that order; junction bases with no gene match: 7. Germline lookup yields CDR1 LGHDT and CDR2 YNNKEL (reference sequence). This CDR3 comprises 14 residues. The CDR3 nucleotides read TGTGCCAGCAGTGGACAGGATAACTATTCACCCCTCCACTTT. Residues: CASSGQDNYSPLHF.

The V gene is TRBV5-1, the J gene TRBJ2-1, with 9 bases fitting TRBD1. The germline V gene encodes CDR1 SGHRS and CDR2 YFSETQ. This CDR3 contains 15 residues. The trim removed 4 bases at V and 8 bases at J, leaving 10 bases unmatched. This CDR3 reads CASSPRDREDDEQFF. As DNA, the CDR3 is TGCGCCAGCAGCCCCCGGGACAGGGAAGACGATGAGCAGTTCTTC.

The sample holds one count of this clone. The chain has TRBV6-5 and TRBJ2-1, with 11 bases fitting TRBD1. CDR3 length equals 14 residues. Germline trimming cut 7 bases from V and 3 bases from J; bases unmatched to any gene: 2. Germline CDR1 reads MNHEY; CDR2 reads SVGAGI. The CDR3 spells CASKGTGGYNEQFF. CDR3 nucleotide sequence: TGTGCCAGCAAAGGGACAGGGGGCTACAATGAGCAGTTCTTC.